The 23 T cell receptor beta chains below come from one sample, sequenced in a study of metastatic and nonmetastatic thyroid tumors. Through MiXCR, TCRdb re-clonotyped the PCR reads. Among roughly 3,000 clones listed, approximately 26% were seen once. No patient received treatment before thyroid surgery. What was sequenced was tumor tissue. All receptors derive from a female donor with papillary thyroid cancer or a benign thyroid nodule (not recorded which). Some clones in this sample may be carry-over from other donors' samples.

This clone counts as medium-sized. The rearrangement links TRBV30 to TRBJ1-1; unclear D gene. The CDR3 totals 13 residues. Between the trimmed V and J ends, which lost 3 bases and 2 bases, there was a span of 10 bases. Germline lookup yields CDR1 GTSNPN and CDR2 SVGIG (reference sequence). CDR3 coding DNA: TGTGCCTGGAGGATGGACTTAAACACTGAAGCTTTCTTT. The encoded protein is CAWRMDLNTEAFF.

CDR3 in amino acids: CSAKKTSGIVRLENEQFF. CDR3 sequence (DNA): TGCAGTGCAAAAAAGACTAGCGGGATCGTAAGGCTAGAGAATGAGCAGTTCTTC. V and J are TRBV20-1 and TRBJ2-1, with 11 bases aligning to TRBD2. Looked up from germline, CDR1 is DFQATT and CDR2 is SNEGSKA (reference sequence). The CDR3 contains 18 residues. V lost 6 bases and J lost 7; bases outside the gene matches: 20.

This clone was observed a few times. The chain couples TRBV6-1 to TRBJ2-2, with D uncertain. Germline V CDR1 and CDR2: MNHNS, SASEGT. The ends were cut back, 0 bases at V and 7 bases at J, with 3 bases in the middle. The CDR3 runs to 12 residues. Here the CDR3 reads CASSEAGGELFF. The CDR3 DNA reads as TGTGCCAGCAGTGAAGCAGGCGGGGAGCTGTTTTTT.

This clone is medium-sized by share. This CDR3 is CASSRVFLGQETQYF. The CDR3 coding sequence is TGTGCCAGCAGCAGGGTCTTTCTCGGACAAGAGACCCAGTACTTC. The J gene is TRBJ2-5, the V gene TRBV5-6; D remains unclear. V was shortened by 4 bases and J by 2 bases, with 15 bases between the two germline ends. This CDR3 region has 15 residues. Per the germline V gene, CDR1 is SGHDT and CDR2 is YYEEEE. The whole variable domain, filled in from reference TRBV5-6 and TRBJ2-5, reads DAGVTQSPTHLIKTRGQQVTLRCSPKSGHDTVSWYQQALGQGPQFIFQYYEEEERQRGNFPDRFSGHQFPNYSSELNVNALLLGDSALYLCASSRVFLGQETQYFGPGTRLLVL.

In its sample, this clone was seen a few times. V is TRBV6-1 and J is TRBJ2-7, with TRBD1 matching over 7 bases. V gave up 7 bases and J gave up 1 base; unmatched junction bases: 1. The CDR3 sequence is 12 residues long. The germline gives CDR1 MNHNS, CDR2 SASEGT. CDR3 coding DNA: TGTGCCAGCAAGGGACAGTCCTACGAGCAGTACTTC. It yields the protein CASKGQSYEQYF.

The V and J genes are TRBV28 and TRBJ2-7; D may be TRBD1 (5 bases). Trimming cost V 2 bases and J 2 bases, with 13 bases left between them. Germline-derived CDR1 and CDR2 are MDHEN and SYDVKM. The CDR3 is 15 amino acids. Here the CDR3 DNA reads TGTGCCAGCAGTTTAGTGGGGCCTGATACCTACGAGCAGTACTTC. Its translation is CASSLVGPDTYEQYF.

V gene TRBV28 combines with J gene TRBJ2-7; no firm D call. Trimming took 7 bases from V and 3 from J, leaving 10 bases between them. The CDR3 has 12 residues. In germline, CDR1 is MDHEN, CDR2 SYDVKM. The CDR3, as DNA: TGTGCCAGCACTGGTGGATTCTACGAGCAGTACTTC. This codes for CASTGGFYEQYF. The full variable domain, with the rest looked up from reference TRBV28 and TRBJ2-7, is DVKVTQSSRYLVKRTGEKVFLECVQDMDHENMFWYRQDPGLGLRLIYFSYDVKMKEKGDIPEGYSVSREKKERFSLILESASTNQTSMYLCASTGGFYEQYFGPGTRLTVT.

The CDR3 loop reads CAWSPVAGESHEQFF. The CDR3 DNA reads TGTGCCTGGAGTCCGGTAGCGGGAGAGTCCCATGAGCAGTTCTTC. V usage is TRBV30 and J usage is TRBJ2-1; 9 bases align to TRBD2. J gave up 8 bases and V 2 bases, and 10 bases lay outside the gene matches. This CDR3 has 15 amino acids. Germline V CDR1 and CDR2: GTSNPN, SVGIG (reference sequence).

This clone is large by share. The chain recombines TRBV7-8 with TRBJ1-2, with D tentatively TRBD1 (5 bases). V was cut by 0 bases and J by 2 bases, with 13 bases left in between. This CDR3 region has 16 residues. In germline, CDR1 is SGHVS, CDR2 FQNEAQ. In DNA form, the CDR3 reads TGTGCCAGCAGCTTAGCGCGCGACAGATTAAACTATGGCTACACCTTC. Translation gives CASSLARDRLNYGYTF.

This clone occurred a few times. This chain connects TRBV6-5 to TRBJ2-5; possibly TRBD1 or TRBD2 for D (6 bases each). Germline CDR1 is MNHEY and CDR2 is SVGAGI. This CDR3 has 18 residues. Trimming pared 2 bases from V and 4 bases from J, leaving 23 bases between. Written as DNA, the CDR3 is TGTGCCAGCAGTTACCCCCTGGCTAGCGAGGGGGGTAGAGAGACCCAGTACTTC. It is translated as CASSYPLASEGGRETQYF.

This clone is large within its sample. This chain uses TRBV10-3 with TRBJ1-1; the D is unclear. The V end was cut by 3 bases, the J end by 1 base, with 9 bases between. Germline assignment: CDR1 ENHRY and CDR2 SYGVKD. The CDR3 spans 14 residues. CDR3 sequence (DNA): TGTGCCATCAGTGAATACATGCAGAACACTGAAGCTTTCTTT. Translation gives CAISEYMQNTEAFF.

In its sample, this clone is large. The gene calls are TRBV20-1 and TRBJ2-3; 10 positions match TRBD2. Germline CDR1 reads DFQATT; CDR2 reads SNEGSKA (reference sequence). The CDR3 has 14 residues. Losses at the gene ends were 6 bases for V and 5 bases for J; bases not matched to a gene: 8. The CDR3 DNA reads TGCAGTGCCAAGGGGCTAGCGGGAGTAGATACGCAGTATTTT. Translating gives CSAKGLAGVDTQYF.

This CDR3 reads CASSSPGEAEGYTF. The CDR3 coding sequence is TGTGCCAGCAGCTCCCCGGGTGAGGCGGAGGGCTACACCTTC. This chain uses TRBV7-6 with TRBJ1-2; unclear D gene. The CDR3 length is 14 residues. Looked up from germline, CDR1 is SGHVS and CDR2 is FNYEAQ. The V end was cut by 4 bases, the J end by 8 bases, with 17 bases between.

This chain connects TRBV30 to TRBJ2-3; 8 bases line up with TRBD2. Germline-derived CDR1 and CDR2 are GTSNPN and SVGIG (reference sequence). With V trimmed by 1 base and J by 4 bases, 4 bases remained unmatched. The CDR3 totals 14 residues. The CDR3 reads CAWSAGGSPDTQYF. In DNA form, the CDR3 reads TGTGCCTGGAGTGCGGGGGGGAGTCCAGATACGCAGTATTTT.

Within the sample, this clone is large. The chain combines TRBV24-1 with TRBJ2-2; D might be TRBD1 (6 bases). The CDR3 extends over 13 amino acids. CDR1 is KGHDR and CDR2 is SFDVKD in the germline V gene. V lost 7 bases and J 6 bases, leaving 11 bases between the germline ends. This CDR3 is CATRDSRAGELFF. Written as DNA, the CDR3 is TGTGCCACCAGGGACAGTAGGGCCGGGGAGCTGTTTTTT.

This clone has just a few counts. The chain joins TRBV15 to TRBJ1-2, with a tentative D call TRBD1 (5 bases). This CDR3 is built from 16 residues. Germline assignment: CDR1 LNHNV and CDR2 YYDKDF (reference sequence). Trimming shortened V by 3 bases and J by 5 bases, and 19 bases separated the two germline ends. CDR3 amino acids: CATSSTPGERDYGYTF. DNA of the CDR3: TGTGCCACCAGCAGTACCCCGGGGGAGAGGGATTATGGCTACACCTTC.

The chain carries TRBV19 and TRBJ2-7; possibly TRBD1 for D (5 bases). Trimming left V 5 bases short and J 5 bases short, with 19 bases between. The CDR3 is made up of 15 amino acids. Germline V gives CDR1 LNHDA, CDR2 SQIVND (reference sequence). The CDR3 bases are TGTGCCAGTAGTGTTAGTGGACAAAAATCCAACGAGCAGTACTTC. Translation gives CASSVSGQKSNEQYF.

CDR3 in DNA: TGTGCCACCTACTTGGGGGGTTACGAGCAGTACTTC. Amino acid sequence: CATYLGGYEQYF. The chain combines TRBV28 with TRBJ2-7; maybe TRBD2 (6 bases). The CDR3 is 12 residues long. The germline V gene has CDR1 MDHEN and CDR2 SYDVKM. Trimming cost V 10 bases and J 4 bases, with 14 bases left between them.

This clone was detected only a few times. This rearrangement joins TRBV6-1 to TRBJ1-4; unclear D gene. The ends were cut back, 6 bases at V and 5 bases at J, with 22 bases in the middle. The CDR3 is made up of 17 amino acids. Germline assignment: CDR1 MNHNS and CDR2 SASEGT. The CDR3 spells CASSRRSGGFLNEKLFF. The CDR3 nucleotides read TGTGCCAGCAGCCGGCGGTCAGGTGGATTTCTAAATGAAAAACTGTTTTTT.

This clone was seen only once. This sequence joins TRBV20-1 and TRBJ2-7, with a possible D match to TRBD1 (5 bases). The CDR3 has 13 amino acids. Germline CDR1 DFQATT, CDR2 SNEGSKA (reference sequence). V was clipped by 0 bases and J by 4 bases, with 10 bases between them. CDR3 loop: CSAREETDYEQYF. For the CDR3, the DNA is TGCAGTGCTAGAGAGGAGACAGATTACGAGCAGTACTTC.

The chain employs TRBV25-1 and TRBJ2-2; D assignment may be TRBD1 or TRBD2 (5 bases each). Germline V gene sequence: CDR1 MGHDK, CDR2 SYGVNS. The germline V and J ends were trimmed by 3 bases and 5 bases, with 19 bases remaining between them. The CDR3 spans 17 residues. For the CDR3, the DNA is TGTGCCAGCAGTGATTTTGCAGGGAGTAGGGCGACCGGGGAGCTGTTTTTT. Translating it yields CASSDFAGSRATGELFF.

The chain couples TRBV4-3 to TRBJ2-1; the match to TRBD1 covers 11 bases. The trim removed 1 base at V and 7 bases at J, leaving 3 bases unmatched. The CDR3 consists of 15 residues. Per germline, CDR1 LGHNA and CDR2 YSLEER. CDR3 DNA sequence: TGCGCCAGCAGCCAAGGGACAGGGGGCACAAATGAGCAGTTCTTC. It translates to CASSQGTGGTNEQFF.

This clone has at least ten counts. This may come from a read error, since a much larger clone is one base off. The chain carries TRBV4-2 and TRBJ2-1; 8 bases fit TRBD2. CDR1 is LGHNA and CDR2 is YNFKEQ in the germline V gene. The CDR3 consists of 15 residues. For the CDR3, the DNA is TGTGCCAGCAGCCAAGAAGGGCGGGAGGACAATGAGCAGTCCTTC. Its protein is CASSQEGREDNEQSF.